Presented here are 30 T cell receptor beta chains from one specimen sequenced in a study of T cell changes during pregnancy in multiple sclerosis. Assay: immunoSEQ multiplex PCR; the TCRdb copy retains only in-frame clones and omits some. The repertoire holds 55,000 to 70,000 clones, with approximately 90% as singletons. The sequencing here drew on peripheral blood, taken in the first trimester of pregnancy. These receptors were taken from a female donor in good health, enrolled as a control in a pregnancy study.

This sequence joins TRBV29-1 and TRBJ2-2, with D maybe TRBD1 (5 bases). Germline-derived CDR1 and CDR2 are SQVTM and ANQGSEA. The germline V and J ends were trimmed by 7 bases and 1 base, with 10 bases remaining between them. The CDR3 is 13 residues long. CDR3 coding DNA: TGCAGCGCAAATAGGGGGAACACCGGGGAGCTGTTTTTT. It is translated as CSANRGNTGELFF.

This CDR3 is CASSVDVTAYSYEQYF. The CDR3 nucleotides are TGTGCCAGCAGCGTCGACGTGACAGCCTACTCCTACGAGCAGTACTTC. The chain has TRBV5-6 and TRBJ2-7; D may be TRBD1 (5 bases). V lost 4 bases and J 0 bases, leaving 17 bases between the germline ends. Germline V gene lookup returns CDR1 SGHDT and CDR2 YYEEEE. The CDR3 runs 16 residues.

The chain couples TRBV7-8 to TRBJ2-7, with 7 nucleotides matching TRBD1. CDR3 size: 16 residues. Trimming at V came to 6 bases and at J to 4 bases, leaving 15 bases not matched to a gene. Looked up from germline, CDR1 is SGHVS and CDR2 is FQNEAQ. CDR3 sequence: CASSKSRDSGLYEQYF. As DNA, the CDR3 is TGTGCCAGCAGTAAATCCCGGGACAGCGGTCTATACGAGCAGTACTTC.

This clone was seen just once. V usage is TRBV7-8 and J usage is TRBJ2-7, with 8 nucleotides matching TRBD2. In germline, CDR1 is SGHVS, CDR2 FQNEAQ. The CDR3 consists of 14 residues. J gave up 5 bases and V 1 base, and 4 bases lay outside the gene matches. The CDR3 bases are TGTGCCAGCAGCTTAGTTACAGCGGGAGACGAGCAGTACTTC. Amino acid sequence: CASSLVTAGDEQYF.

The V call is TRBV21-1, the J call TRBJ1-2; TRBD1 is taken as the D call from the table, unchecked against the DNA. TRBV21-1 is tagged as a pseudogene. This CDR3 is 16 amino acids long. CDR3 DNA sequence: TGTGCCAGCAGCAAAGTTGGCAACAGGGGCGTAAGCGGCTACACCTTC. As protein: CASSKVGNRGVSGYTF.

The chain links TRBV19 to TRBJ2-7, with 13 bases matching TRBD2. V was clipped by 5 bases and J by 8 bases; unmatched bases: 6. Per the germline V gene, CDR1 is LNHDA and CDR2 is SQIVND (reference sequence). CDR3 length: 14 amino acids. The chain's CDR3 is CASSDTSGRAKQYF. The CDR3 DNA reads TGTGCCAGTAGTGATACTAGCGGGAGGGCCAAGCAGTACTTC.

V and J are TRBV10-1 and TRBJ2-1, with D tentatively TRBD2 (5 bases). Germline V gene lookup returns CDR1 WNHNN and CDR2 SYGVQD (reference sequence). Trimming pared 6 bases from V and 0 bases from J, leaving 12 bases between. The CDR3 is 15 amino acids. This chain's CDR3 is CASREVPSSYNEQFF. CDR3 nucleotide sequence: TGCGCCAGCAGGGAGGTCCCTAGCTCCTACAATGAGCAGTTCTTC.

This sequence joins TRBV5-1 and TRBJ2-1; 8 bases are shared with TRBD2. CDR3 size: 13 residues. Trimming removed 0 bases from V and 13 bases from J; junction bases left unmatched: 6. Germline V gives CDR1 SGHRS, CDR2 YFSETQ. The CDR3 nucleotides read TGCGCCAGCAGCTTGGCCGAGCGGGAGCGACAGTTCTTC. Protein: CASSLAERERQFF. The variable domain in full, completed from reference TRBV5-1 and TRBJ2-1, reads KAGVTQTPRYLIKTRGQQVTLSCSPISGHRSVSWYQQTPGQGLQFLFEYFSETQRNKGNFPGRFSGRQFSNSRSEMNVSTLELGDSALYLCASSLAERERQFFGPGTRLTVL.

The chain combines TRBV28 with TRBJ2-3; 16 bases map to TRBD2. J was trimmed by 5 bases and V by 8 bases; bases with no gene match: 4. CDR1 is MDHEN and CDR2 is SYDVKM in the germline V gene. The length of the CDR3 is 15 residues. The CDR3 nucleotides read TGTGCCAGCGGGACTAGCGGGAGGGTAGGAGATACGCAGTATTTT. Its protein is CASGTSGRVGDTQYF.

As to this clone: Other DNA sequences within the sample encode an identical CDR3. The J gene is TRBJ1-1, the V gene TRBV7-9; D may be TRBD1 (5 bases). Germline CDR1 and CDR2: SEHNR and FQNEAQ (reference sequence). This CDR3 contains 11 residues. Trimming took 4 bases from V and 5 from J, leaving 5 bases between them. The CDR3 region is CASSSGTEAFF. In DNA form, the CDR3 reads TGTGCCAGCAGCTCAGGGACTGAAGCTTTCTTT.

The chain joins TRBV6-5 to TRBJ1-2; 7 bases are shared with TRBD1. V was clipped by 2 bases and J by 4 bases; unmatched bases: 4. CDR1 is MNHEY and CDR2 is SVGAGI in the germline V gene. The CDR3 consists of 14 residues. The CDR3 reads CASSYDRAPYGYTF. The CDR3, as DNA: TGTGCCAGCAGTTACGACAGGGCCCCCTATGGCTACACCTTC.

The chain is built from TRBV2 and TRBJ2-1; 7 bases line up with TRBD1. Germline assignment: CDR1 SNHLY and CDR2 FYNNEI. There are 16 residues in the CDR3. Trimming removed 1 base from V and 7 bases from J; junction bases left unmatched: 10. This CDR3 reads CASSEGWAGGGNEQFF. The CDR3 DNA follows: TGTGCCAGCAGTGAAGGTTGGGCAGGGGGTGGAAATGAGCAGTTCTTC.

The chain links TRBV6-1 to TRBJ1-5, with 8 nucleotides matching TRBD1. V lost 6 bases, J lost 4 bases, and 8 bases stayed unmatched. The germline gives CDR1 MNHNS, CDR2 SASEGT. The CDR3 is 15 amino acids. In DNA form, the CDR3 reads TGTGCCAGCAGCACCCAGGGGGCGAGTAATCAGCCCCAGCATTTT. Protein sequence: CASSTQGASNQPQHF.

The rearrangement links TRBV5-6 to TRBJ2-7, with D possibly matching TRBD1 (6 bases). V dropped 4 bases and J dropped 2 bases, with 13 bases sitting between them. Per germline, CDR1 SGHDT and CDR2 YYEEEE. The CDR3 runs to 14 residues. Here the CDR3 DNA reads TGTGCCAGCAGCCGGACAGACTCAACCTACGAGCAGTACTTC. It is translated as CASSRTDSTYEQYF.

This chain uses TRBV18 with TRBJ2-3, with 8 bases identical to TRBD2. The CDR3 extends over 18 amino acids. J gave up 0 bases and V 3 bases, and 11 bases lay outside the gene matches. CDR1 and CDR2 from the germline V gene are KGHSH and LQKENI. For the CDR3, the DNA is TGTGCCAGCTCACCGCCACTGCTGAGCGGGGGCAGCACAGATACGCAGTATTTT. Translation: CASSPPLLSGGSTDTQYF.

This chain joins TRBV27 and TRBJ2-7; D is uncertain. Trimming removed 4 bases from V and 0 bases from J, with 7 bases in between. CDR1 and CDR2 (germline): MNHEY, SMNVEV (reference sequence). CDR3 size: 13 residues. The CDR3 DNA is TGTGCCAGCAGTTGGGCCAGCTCCTACGAGCAGTACTTC. Its protein is CASSWASSYEQYF.

The chain combines TRBV4-2 with TRBJ2-3; TRBD2 aligns across 10 bases. Per germline, CDR1 LGHNA and CDR2 YNFKEQ. This CDR3 is built from 15 residues. With 4 bases clipped from V and 1 base from J, the junction kept 2 bases outside the gene matches. The CDR3 protein is CASSRGTSGTDTQYF. CDR3 nucleotide sequence: TGTGCCAGCAGCCGCGGGACTAGCGGCACAGATACGCAGTATTTT.

The chain has TRBV27 and TRBJ2-2; maybe TRBD1 (5 bases). Trimming left V 6 bases short and J 6 bases short, with 8 bases between. The CDR3 is 12 amino acids. Germline V gene lookup returns CDR1 MNHEY and CDR2 SMNVEV (reference sequence). CDR3 sequence: CASSRTPGELFF. The CDR3 DNA sequence: TGTGCCAGCAGCCGGACACCCGGGGAGCTGTTTTTT.

As for this clone: Other DNA sequences in the same sample also yield this CDR3. This chain connects TRBV5-1 to TRBJ2-7, with TRBD2 matching over 7 bases. V was clipped by 0 bases and J by 4 bases; unmatched bases: 4. The CDR3 covers 14 residues. Germline V gives CDR1 SGHRS, CDR2 YFSETQ. For the CDR3, the DNA is TGCGCCAGCAGCTTGGGGCTAGCGGTTTACGAGCAGTACTTC. This codes for CASSLGLAVYEQYF.

This sequence joins TRBV2 and TRBJ2-3; TRBD2 might be the D (6 bases). The V end was cut by 6 bases, the J end by 5 bases, with 18 bases between. In germline, CDR1 is SNHLY, CDR2 FYNNEI. This CDR3 is built from 15 residues. CDR3 coding DNA: TGTGCCAGCAGAGATAGGCGGGGTATCAAAGATACGCAGTATTTT. It translates to CASRDRRGIKDTQYF.

J is TRBJ2-1 and V is TRBV14; TRBD2 matches at 10 bases. The CDR3 loop spans 15 amino acids. Germline CDR1 SGHDN, CDR2 FVKESK. The V gene end was trimmed by 4 bases and the J gene end by 2 bases; junction bases not matched to a gene: 2. The CDR3 spells CASSPGTSAYNEQFF. The CDR3 region has the DNA TGTGCCAGCAGCCCCGGGACTAGCGCCTACAATGAGCAGTTCTTC. Complete variable domain (other parts from reference TRBV14 and TRBJ2-1): EAGVTQFPSHSVIEKGQTVTLRCDPISGHDNLYWYRRVMGKEIKFLLHFVKESKQDESGMPNNRFLAERTGGTYSTLKVQPAELEDSGVYFCASSPGTSAYNEQFFGPGTRLTVL.

The genes are TRBV6-4 and TRBJ2-3; 12 bases fit TRBD2. With 2 bases clipped from V and 0 bases from J, the junction kept 0 bases outside the gene matches. The germline gives CDR1 MRHNA, CDR2 SNTAGT. The CDR3 is 16 amino acids. This chain's CDR3 is CASSDGTSGSTDTQYF. CDR3 sequence (DNA): TGTGCCAGCAGTGACGGGACTAGCGGGAGCACAGATACGCAGTATTTT.

The chain has TRBV5-1 and TRBJ2-4; unclear D gene. Germline loops: CDR1 SGHRS, CDR2 YFSETQ. V was shortened by 6 bases and J by 0 bases, with 7 bases between the two germline ends. This CDR3 contains 13 residues. The CDR3 here is CASKSLAKNIQYF. CDR3 nucleotide sequence: TGCGCCAGCAAGAGTCTAGCCAAAAACATTCAGTACTTC.

The chain uses TRBV25-1 and TRBJ2-7; D uncertain. Germline-derived CDR1 and CDR2 are MGHDK and SYGVNS. This CDR3 is built from 11 residues. The V end was cut by 6 bases, the J end by 6 bases, with 9 bases between. CDR3 residues: CASSLLFEQYF. The CDR3 coding sequence is TGTGCCAGCAGCCTCCTATTCGAGCAGTACTTC.

The chain uses TRBV5-8 and TRBJ1-5, with D unresolved. The ends were cut back, 3 bases at V and 0 bases at J, with 7 bases in the middle. The CDR3 loop spans 14 amino acids. Looked up from germline, CDR1 is SGHTS and CDR2 is YDEGEE. This chain's CDR3 is CASSSVYSNQPQHF. The CDR3 nucleotides read TGTGCCAGCAGCTCAGTATATAGCAATCAGCCCCAGCATTTT.

The V gene is TRBV5-6, the J gene TRBJ1-2; the D is unclear. This CDR3 has 13 amino acids. Germline-derived CDR1 and CDR2 are SGHDT and YYEEEE. Deletions cut 1 base from V and 2 bases from J, with 6 bases between. The CDR3 is CASSLRGNYGYTF. CDR3 in DNA: TGTGCCAGCAGCTTGAGAGGGAACTATGGCTACACCTTC.

The gene calls are TRBV2 and TRBJ1-1; no reliable D call. Germline loops: CDR1 SNHLY, CDR2 FYNNEI. The CDR3 totals 12 residues. With 4 bases removed from V and 3 bases from J, the gap between germline ends came to 6 bases. CDR3 in DNA: TGTGCCAGCAGTGCGCAGGACACTGAAGCTTTCTTT. It codes for CASSAQDTEAFF.

J is TRBJ1-1 and V is TRBV28; 7 bases agree with TRBD1. Germline assignment: CDR1 MDHEN and CDR2 SYDVKM. The CDR3 spans 11 residues. V trimming: 9 bases; J trimming: 11 bases; junction bases outside the gene matches: 9. The DNA for the CDR3 is TGTGCCAGTACAACGGAGGGGGCCGCTTTCTTT. Translated, it gives CASTTEGAAFF.

This clone occurred once. The V call is TRBV19, the J call TRBJ2-7; 9 positions match TRBD2. From germline, CDR1 is LNHDA and CDR2 SQIVND (reference sequence). This CDR3 is 16 amino acids long. V dropped 3 bases and J dropped 5; count of bases not matched to a gene: 11. CDR3 sequence (DNA): TGTGCCAGTAGTATGGACTTTAGCGGGAGTTCCCACGAGCAGTACTTC. It translates to CASSMDFSGSSHEQYF.

The V gene is TRBV7-9, the J gene TRBJ2-6; the D gene is possibly TRBD2 (6 bases). The germline V and J ends were trimmed by 2 bases and 3 bases, with 14 bases remaining between them. The CDR3 length is 17 residues. The germline V gene has CDR1 SEHNR and CDR2 FQNEAQ (reference sequence). In DNA, the CDR3 is TGTGCCAGCAGCTTATTAGGAGGGAGACTTGGGGCCAACGTCCTGACTTTC. It specifies CASSLLGGRLGANVLTF.